What follows is one TCR beta chain and its context. Its antigen remains undetermined. No quality values exist for individual bases; no much larger clone is one base distant. The cohort was made up of 500 to 850 healthy bone marrow donors. All cohort members were sampled while nominally healthy, although unrecorded immune exposures were likely present. The donor was CMV seronegative and belonged to the group of over 300 seronegative cohort members. Every donor gave a peripheral blood sample, and the peripheral blood mononuclear cells from that sample were used for TCR beta sequencing. The Qiagen DNeasy Blood Extraction Kit was used to extract genomic DNA from the blood cell samples. This entry comes from a study of cytomegalovirus exposure and HLA in healthy donors (TCRdb year 2017). As for the study more broadly: An earlier analysis of a few hundred of the donors reported approximately 300 Gb of sequence data and around 110 million unique TCR beta sequences obtained from approximately 180 million T cells. An early release that covered fewer than 750 HLA-typed donors contained around 330 gigabases of sequencing data and about 93 million unique TCR sequences. Of the roughly 400 genotyped donors, roughly 80% fell in the genetic ancestry cluster associated with self-reported Caucasian donors. The study aimed to test whether cataloging public T cell receptors could reveal signatures of past pathogen exposure. The study profiled the T cell repertoires of about 640 subjects by immunosequencing and related them to cytomegalovirus serostatus. A separate validation cohort of 90 to 150 different subjects was used in addition to the approximately 670-subject first cohort. The study combined high-throughput TCR immunosequencing, statistical association of individual TCRs with disease status, and machine learning to predict cytomegalovirus infection status. To study patterns of TCR occurrence, a later analysis re-analyzed previously published TCR beta repertoires from 650 to 750 donors and added high-resolution HLA genotyping. In the later analysis, no new phenotypic data were used to find candidate immune exposures; instead, reliance was placed on TCR beta sequences and their occurrence across donors. To decide whether each TCR beta V gene segment behaved as functional or pseudogenic, an earlier analysis of fewer than 750 of the donors relied on high-throughput TCR beta sequencing. Donor age, sex, ethnicity and CMV serostatus were compiled alongside the repertoire data. A later genetic analysis used genome-wide SNP genotypes for about three fifths of the 666 donors, treating that subset as a discovery cohort. Every repertoire in the discovery cohort had been generated on one and the same sequencing platform. HLA typing included class I and class II loci at four-digit resolution. Typing coverage varied by locus: about 620-630 donors for A, B, C, DRB1 and DQB1; roughly 560 for DQA1; 606 for DPA1; roughly 450 for DPB1. Four to six DR-DQ haplotypes were handled as single units for association and clustering because linkage in the cohort was strong. Across some 400 genotyped donors of the cohort, an average of about 240,000 unique TCR beta nucleotide sequences per donor were sequenced, and approximately 17% of those sequences were non-productive. Broad study findings and their caveats: Because HLA typing was missing for some donors at each locus, association tests included only the typed subset. Compared with equally common non-associated chains, HLA-associated TCR beta chains in a later analysis were more clonally expanded and had lower generation probabilities. Compared with the 666-donor mean, donors in an Asian-associated ancestry cluster had fewer N-insertions in productive TCRs, according to a later genetic analysis. V-gene and J-gene trimming of TCR beta chains was associated with a missense DCLRE1C variant in a later genetic analysis, and the association was replicated in an independent cohort. Presence/absence analyses assumed roughly uniform sequencing depth across donors, an assumption that may not hold. A total of around 150 TCR beta chains were listed by the study as associated with cytomegalovirus. In vitro tests confirmed that a few of the cytomegalovirus-associated TCR beta chains recognize cytomegalovirus antigens. Linkage disequilibrium might explain the correlated functional status among segregating V segments, but an unknown experimental factor could not be ruled out. A further reported finding was that TCR beta sequences accurately predicted the HLA-A and HLA-B alleles for most subjects in the first cohort. Specific HLA alleles were associated with more than 15,000 TCR beta sequences at a false discovery rate of 0.05 in a later analysis. The only immune exposure information available for the cohort was CMV serostatus. A later analysis found that TCR association rates varied across HLA loci, with DRB1 alleles showing the most associated TCRs and HLA-C alleles the fewest. Some IMGT-functional V segments, including TRBV6-2 and TRBV6-3, could not be told apart with the 87-base-pair reads, so those segments were excluded. An earlier analysis of around 500 of the donors showed that most TCR beta V segments appeared in productive rearrangements either about 87% or about 30% of the time, which broadly matched IMGT annotations. Several of the top co-occurrence clusters appeared to be linked to parvovirus B19, influenza, CMV and Epstein-Barr virus, according to a later analysis. Cytomegalovirus status was reported to be diagnosed by the classifier with high specificity and sensitivity in both the original and validation cohorts. The authors suggested that the approach could potentially be generalized to other disease states and immunological phenotypes. The earlier analysis of some 560 of the donors excluded seventeen rarely observed V segments, including chromosome 9 orphons, because counts were too low. A cluster of highly shared sequence variants was judged likely to represent a technical artifact of the sequencing pipeline. Only TCR beta chains were sequenced in this cohort, and the absence of alpha or paired-chain data limited detectable features. In a later analysis, most CMV-associated TCR beta chains were found to appear HLA-restricted, with HLA associations seemingly driven largely by CMV exposure. Assigning TCR associations to individual alleles was difficult when HLA alleles, especially DR and DQ, strongly co-occurred. Across donors, most TCR sequences were observed very rarely, whereas some public TCRs were present in many individuals.

From the cysteine through the phenylalanine, the CDR3 covers 17 amino acids. CDR3 DNA only is kept here, 51 bases in frame from base 1. CDR1 and CDR2, looked up from the germline V gene, are LGHNA and YNFKEQ. V is pared back by 1 base and J by 2 bases, with 14 bases lying between the germline termini. Preparation of the library involved the immunoSEQ multiplex PCR assay. For the multiplex PCR, a mixture combining 60 forward primers for TCR Vbeta segments and 13 reverse primers for TCR Jbeta segments was used. Amplification of the CDR3 region of rearranged TCR beta genes was performed with a multiplex PCR assay on genomic DNA. Amplified TCR beta libraries were sequenced as 87-base-pair reads on the Illumina HiSeq System. In the paper's pipeline: Across the 500 to 700 repertoires, a later analysis counted approximately 83 million unique TCR beta chains, some 11 million of which were shared by at least two donors. Raw reads were error-corrected and collapsed into unique sequences by a nearest-neighbor algorithm in which closely related sequences were merged to remove PCR and sequencing errors. V, D and J gene segments were assigned by aligning CDR3 sequences to IMGT reference sequences. For a sequence to be retained, at least a six-nucleotide match to both a V gene segment and a J gene segment was required. A rearrangement counted as productive if the CDR3 had no stop codons and remained in frame with V and J, and every other rearrangement counted as non-productive. Following IMGT convention, CDR3 was defined as the stretch from the second conserved V-encoded cysteine up to the conserved J-encoded phenylalanine. The earlier analysis of roughly 590 of the donors excluded sequences that lacked an unambiguous match to a single V gene segment. In an earlier analysis of a few hundred of the donors, a V segment was called functional when productive rearrangements were above 56.7%, and segregating when the standard deviation between donors exceeded 5%. To diagnose cytomegalovirus status from the catalog of TCR beta chain sequences, a statistical classification framework was built. In a later analysis, V and J genes were assigned by comparing TCR nucleotide sequences against IMGT/GENE-DB human TR gene sequences. The TCRdist pipeline was used in a later analysis to assign CDR3 sequences and most-parsimonious VDJ recombination scenarios. In a later analysis, every TCR beta chain was defined by the combination of its CDR3 amino acid sequence and its V-gene family, and reads without a unique V-gene family were dropped. In a later analysis, 500 to 650 highly shared, low-generation-probability nucleotide sequences were removed to address suspected cross-contamination and a sequencing artifact. In a later analysis, a clonal expansion index was calculated for each public chain from normalized within-repertoire ranks of inferred template counts. In a later analysis, generation probabilities were computed with a VDJ recombination model fitted to out-of-frame rearrangements, and the resulting probabilities were checked against IGoR. A later analysis scored TCR-TCR, TCR-HLA and TCR-CMV co-occurrence with hypergeometric tests, applying a repertoire-size bias correction to TCR pairs. To estimate false discovery rates, a later analysis permuted the HLA or CMV assignments 20 times. In a later analysis, co-occurring TCRs were grouped using DBSCAN, with TCRdist sequence similarity added in when clustering inside HLA-allele-positive subsets. Repertoires with fewer than 30,000 or more than 120,000 public chains, plus five repertoires with anomalous nucleotide sharing, were excluded from co-occurrence clustering. TCRdb limited this immuneACCESS table to in-frame rearrangements with V and J called. A share of clones is missing; checked studies link under half to unresolved V genes, and the rest is unexplained. V, J and clone size are taken as reported in that table, and D and trimming were inferred from the DNA itself. This sample lists around 99,000 clones; approximately 76% were detected once. Of the sample, 8.4% falls within the top ten clones.

Material for sequencing was PBMCs. The source is a man between 35 and 55 years old in good health and CMV-seronegative. The chain couples TRBV4-2 to TRBJ2-2; a tentative D match to TRBD2 spans 5 bases. The CDR3 has the sequence CASSQGLRGLNTGELFF. The sequence in DNA is TGTGCCAGCAGCCAAGGCCTGAGAGGGTTAAACACCGGGGAGCTGTTTTTT.